This note documents a single TCR beta chain sequence. Its specificity is not known. This CDR3 contains 16 residues. Germline lookup yields CDR1 MNHNY and CDR2 SVGAGI (reference sequence). V was shortened by 4 bases and J by 0 bases, with 13 bases between the two germline ends. The source of the sample is a study of brain T cells in children with intractable seizures. The sequenced cases were selected for having the highest brain T cell transcript signatures. Patients received at least one anti-epileptic drug before surgery. The table came from immunoSEQ multiplex PCR; TCRdb's copy has only in-frame clones and leaves some out. The sample holds approximately 110,000 clones; 85% to 95% are singletons and the top ten take 3.5% to 4.5%. Study observations and caveats: Pre-surgery blood may have been undersampled, hiding some clones. Patients' HCMV serostatus was unknown; virus specificity rests on CDR3 similarity alone.

The J gene is TRBJ1-5, the V gene TRBV6-6; the D gene is possibly TRBD1 (5 bases). The receptor was isolated from a boy in the first two years of life with hemimegalencephaly and intractable seizures. Sequenced here: peripheral blood, sampled at surgery. CDR3 protein: CASSFPGTASNQPQHF. The DNA of the CDR3 is TGTGCCAGCAGTTTCCCTGGGACCGCTAGCAATCAGCCCCAGCATTTT.